Presented here are 2 T cell receptor beta chains from one specimen sequenced in a study of blood T cells in healthy people across ages. A second 7 to 11 cycle PCR used barcoded and J-beta primers. Via MiXCR, TCRdb re-called the 5' RACE reads, giving one row per CDR3 protein. The sample has roughly 700,000 distinct CDR3 sequences; more than 40% are singletons. Source material: blood. These receptors were taken from a woman in her fifties or sixties in good health.

V usage is TRBV20-1 and J usage is TRBJ2-3; tentative D call: TRBD2 (5 bases). V shed 3 bases and J shed 5 bases, with 12 bases lying between them. The CDR3 consists of 13 residues. From germline, CDR1 is DFQATT and CDR2 SNEGSKA (reference sequence). This CDR3 reads CSASPAGGDTQYF. The CDR3 nucleotides are TGCAGTGCTAGTCCTGCGGGTGGAGATACGCAGTATTTT.

V is TRBV5-6 and J is TRBJ2-2; 10 nucleotides agree with TRBD1. J was trimmed by 4 bases and V by 3 bases; bases with no gene match: 15. The CDR3 contains 19 residues. CDR1 is SGHDT, CDR2 YYEEEE, per germline. CDR3 DNA: TGTGCCAGCAGCTCGGTAAACTTCGGACAGGGGGGAGGCACCGGGGAGCTGTTTTTT. It encodes CASSSVNFGQGGGTGELFF.